Listed below are T cell receptor beta chains from one sample, sequenced in a study of spatial heterogeneity in lung cancer. Each CDR3 protein is one row after TCRdb ran MiXCR on the 5' RACE reads. The repertoire holds roughly 70,000 distinct CDR3 sequences, with 13% as singletons. The source was PBMCs, collected at surgery. The receptors stem from a male donor with early-stage non-small cell lung cancer. Both conserved end residues are part of each CDR3. D genes are given only for firm matches. Only part of the rows carry a size: once, few, many, or a class if the clone is expanded.

d_gene	abundance	v_gene	j_gene	CDR3nt	CDR3aa
NA	many	TRBV2	TRBJ1-2	TGTGCCAGCAGTGTGACTAGGGCGTCCGACTATGGCTACACCTTC	CASSVTRASDYGYTF
NA	NA	TRBV7-9	TRBJ1-5	TGTGCCAGCAGCGCGATGACAGAAACCAATCAGCCCCAGCATTTT	CASSAMTETNQPQHF
NA	many	TRBV7-8	TRBJ2-7	TGTGCCAGCAGCTTCCCTAGAGAGGGACTGATGAACGAGCAGTACTTC	CASSFPREGLMNEQYF
TRBD1	NA	TRBV6-1	TRBJ1-6	TGTGCCAGCAGTGAGGACAGGGGATCCTATAATTCACCCCTCCACTTT	CASSEDRGSYNSPLHF
NA	few	TRBV5-1	TRBJ2-1	TGCGCCAGCAGCTTGTCCGGGTTGGATGAGCAGTTCTTC	CASSLSGLDEQFF
NA	many	TRBV6-2/TRBV6-3	TRBJ2-7	TGTGCCAGCAGGGAAAGAGGGAGGAATCCCTACGAGCAGTACTTC	CASRERGRNPYEQYF
TRBD2	NA	TRBV5-1	TRBJ2-1	TGCGCCAGCAGCTCCTTTCCGGGACTAGCGGGAGGCGAGCAGTTCTTC	CASSSFPGLAGGEQFF
NA	NA	TRBV5-4	TRBJ2-1	TGTGCCAGCAGCTTTGGAGGGGGAATGGCGAGGAATGAGCAGTTCTTC	CASSFGGGMARNEQFF
TRBD1	few	TRBV12-3/TRBV12-4	TRBJ1-5	TGTGCCAGCAGTTTCCGACAGGGGAGCAATCAGCCCCAGCATTTT	CASSFRQGSNQPQHF
TRBD2	NA	TRBV5-5	TRBJ2-4	TGTGCCAGCAGCTTGGGGACTAGCGGGAGGACCGAAAACATTCAGTACTTC	CASSLGTSGRTENIQYF
NA	many	TRBV7-8	TRBJ1-4	TGTGCCAGCAGCTTATCACCGGGCCTGGCTAATGAAAAACTGTTTTTT	CASSLSPGLANEKLFF
NA	NA	TRBV12-3/TRBV12-4	TRBJ2-5	TGTGCCAGCAGTTTATGGCAGGGCCAAGAGACCCAGTACTTC	CASSLWQGQETQYF
TRBD1	NA	TRBV24-1	TRBJ1-1	TGTGCCACCAGTGTGACAGGGGAGACCACTGAAGCTTTCTTT	CATSVTGETTEAFF
TRBD2	many	TRBV4-1	TRBJ2-3	TGCGCCAGCAGCCAAACGGGTGCGGGAGGGGCAGATACGCAGTATTTT	CASSQTGAGGADTQYF
TRBD2	many	TRBV12-3/TRBV12-4	TRBJ2-2	TGTGCCAGCATTCAAATGGGGCTAGCGGGCTCCGGGGAGCTGTTTTTT	CASIQMGLAGSGELFF
TRBD1	NA	TRBV6-1	TRBJ2-4	TGTGCCAGCAGGGAGACAGGGGGCGCCGGAAACATTCAGTACTTC	CASRETGGAGNIQYF
NA	many	TRBV12-3/TRBV12-4	TRBJ2-7	TGTGCCAGCAGTTCCCCAAGGGGACTGAACTACGAGCAGTACTTC	CASSSPRGLNYEQYF
TRBD1	NA	TRBV6-5	TRBJ2-6	TGTGCCAGCAGTTACTCCGGGACAGGGAGGTCTGGGGCCAACGTCCTGACTTTC	CASSYSGTGRSGANVLTF
NA	few	TRBV7-6	TRBJ2-7	TGTGCCAGCAGCAGGGGGACTCTCTACGAGCAGTACTTC	CASSRGTLYEQYF
NA	few	TRBV12-3/TRBV12-4	TRBJ2-3	TGTGCCAGCAGTTTCGCGGAACGCCGAGATACGCAGTATTTT	CASSFAERRDTQYF
NA	few	TRBV20-1	TRBJ1-1	TGCAGTGCTAGAGATCCACCGAACACTGAAGCTTTCTTT	CSARDPPNTEAFF
NA	many	TRBV4-3	TRBJ1-4	TGCGCCAGCAGCCAGGTTGGAGGGGGTGGAAAACTGTTTTTT	CASSQVGGGGKLFF
NA	few	TRBV12-3/TRBV12-4	TRBJ2-7	TGTGCCAGCAGTTTCAGCGGTCCCACAAATGAGCAGTACTTC	CASSFSGPTNEQYF
NA	NA	TRBV10-3	TRBJ2-3	TGTGCCATCAGTGGTACACAAGATACGCAGTATTTT	CAISGTQDTQYF
NA	few	TRBV3-1	TRBJ1-1	TGTGCCAGCAGCCAAGTACTGCTAGGTCGTGGCACTGAAGCTTTCTTT	CASSQVLLGRGTEAFF
NA	NA	TRBV4-3	TRBJ1-6	TGCGCCAGCAGCCAAGATCTTGGTACTTCACCCCTCCACTTT	CASSQDLGTSPLHF
NA	few	TRBV10-3	TRBJ1-4	TGTGCCATCAGTGAGCCGAATAATGAAAAACTGTTTTTT	CAISEPNNEKLFF
NA	many	TRBV7-9	TRBJ2-7	TGTGCCAGCAGCTTCGCACGTGGAGAGCAGTACTTC	CASSFARGEQYF
NA	few	TRBV30	TRBJ2-7	TGTGCCTGGAGCCAACCGCGCCGCCCGACTAACGAGCAGTACTTC	CAWSQPRRPTNEQYF